The 32 T cell receptor beta chains presented below share a single source sample, sequenced in a study of lymphopenia after photon versus proton radiotherapy. Assay: immunoSEQ multiplex PCR; the TCRdb copy retains only in-frame clones and omits some. The sample lists 55,000 to 70,000 clones, around 93% occurring once. The input for sequencing was peripheral blood, taken from a patient treated with photon-based radiotherapy. The origin of the receptors is a woman aged 35 to 49 with cholangiocarcinoma.

The chain employs TRBV5-4 and TRBJ1-5; 7 nucleotides agree with TRBD1. Per germline, CDR1 SGHNT and CDR2 YYREEE (reference sequence). The CDR3 length is 14 residues. V gave up 2 bases and J gave up 2 bases; unmatched junction bases: 1. This chain's CDR3 is CASSFGQGNQPQHF. The CDR3, as DNA: TGTGCCAGCAGCTTCGGACAGGGCAATCAGCCCCAGCATTTT.

This chain joins TRBV11-2 and TRBJ1-1; TRBD1 matches at 9 bases. CDR1 is SGHAT, CDR2 FQNNGV, per germline. This CDR3 spans 16 amino acids. The J segment lost 0 bases and the V segment lost 4 bases, leaving 6 bases of the junction unmatched. The CDR3 loop is CASSSFDRGMNTEAFF. The DNA of the CDR3 is TGTGCCAGCAGCTCCTTTGACAGGGGGATGAACACTGAAGCTTTCTTT.

V gene TRBV5-8 combines with J gene TRBJ2-7; 8 nucleotides match TRBD1. With 0 bases clipped from V and 3 bases from J, the junction kept 2 bases outside the gene matches. This CDR3 contains 14 residues. Germline V gene sequence: CDR1 SGHTS, CDR2 YDEGEE. The CDR3 bases are TGTGCCAGCAGCTTGGCGACAGGGGTCTACGAGCAGTACTTC. Translation gives CASSLATGVYEQYF. The variable domain in full, completed from reference TRBV5-8 and TRBJ2-7, reads EAGVTQSPTHLIKTRGQQATLRCSPISGHTSVYWYQQALGLGLQFLLWYDEGEERNRGNFPPRFSGRQFPNYSSELNVNALELEDSALYLCASSLATGVYEQYFGPGTRLTVT.

The V call is TRBV30, the J call TRBJ2-5; 7 nucleotides agree with TRBD1. V dropped 0 bases and J dropped 4; count of bases not matched to a gene: 5. CDR1 is GTSNPN and CDR2 is SVGIG in the germline V gene (reference sequence). CDR3 length: 14 residues. The CDR3 protein is CAWSVKGGSETQYF. The CDR3 DNA reads as TGTGCCTGGAGTGTAAAAGGGGGCTCAGAGACCCAGTACTTC.

The chain couples TRBV9 to TRBJ1-4; D remains unclear. Germline assignment: CDR1 SGDLS and CDR2 YYNGEE. The V end lost 2 bases, the J end lost 8 bases, and 10 bases lay between the germline ends. The CDR3 consists of 13 residues. CDR3 sequence reads: CASSVSGGEKLFF. In DNA, the CDR3 is TGTGCCAGCAGCGTGTCGGGCGGGGAAAAACTGTTTTTT.

This clone was picked up one time. This chain links TRBV11-3 with TRBJ1-4, with no clear D. Germline lookup yields CDR1 SGHNT and CDR2 YENEEA. Trimming took 3 bases from V and 7 from J, leaving 18 bases between them. The CDR3 contains 16 residues. CDR3 region: CASSFVREVTGEKLFF. DNA for the CDR3: TGTGCCAGCAGCTTCGTAAGGGAGGTCACTGGTGAAAAACTGTTTTTT.

The rearrangement uses TRBV19 and TRBJ2-3; 9 positions match TRBD1. CDR1 is LNHDA and CDR2 is SQIVND in the germline V gene (reference sequence). V dropped 5 bases and J dropped 4; count of bases not matched to a gene: 13. The CDR3 extends over 17 amino acids. CDR3 in amino acids: CASSLTTPGQGADTQYF. The DNA for the CDR3 is TGTGCCAGTAGTCTAACAACCCCGGGACAGGGCGCAGATACGCAGTATTTT.

V usage is TRBV27 and J usage is TRBJ2-7; weak D call: TRBD1 (5 bases). With 6 bases removed from V and 0 bases from J, the gap between germline ends came to 12 bases. The CDR3 has 14 residues. Germline V gene sequence: CDR1 MNHEY, CDR2 SMNVEV (reference sequence). CDR3: CASSYRYSSYEQYF. The CDR3 nucleotides are TGTGCCAGCAGCTACAGGTATAGCTCCTACGAGCAGTACTTC.

This rearrangement joins TRBV13 to TRBJ2-3; no firm D call. V gave up 5 bases and J gave up 6 bases, with 6 bases separating them. The CDR3 is 11 residues long. Germline CDR1 and CDR2: PRHDT and FYEKMQ (reference sequence). The CDR3: CASSLLDTQYF. In DNA form, the CDR3 reads TGTGCCAGCAGCCTACTGGATACGCAGTATTTT.

J is TRBJ1-2 and V is TRBV6-6; D unresolved. The CDR3 covers 15 residues. Trimming left V 2 bases short and J 0 bases short, with 10 bases between. Germline values: CDR1 MNHNY, CDR2 SVGAGI (reference sequence). Here the CDR3 reads CASSYGQASNYGYTF. The DNA for the CDR3 is TGTGCCAGCAGTTACGGGCAGGCGTCTAACTATGGCTACACCTTC.

The rearrangement joins TRBV27 to TRBJ2-1; D possibly corresponds to TRBD2 (5 bases). The CDR3 runs 16 residues. The ends were cut back, 4 bases at V and 3 bases at J, with 16 bases in the middle. The germline V gene encodes CDR1 MNHEY and CDR2 SMNVEV (reference sequence). Here the CDR3 reads CASSSLTLDYYNEQFF. As DNA, the CDR3 is TGTGCCAGCAGTTCGTTGACCCTCGACTACTACAATGAGCAGTTCTTC.

The V and J genes are TRBV30 and TRBJ2-1; 7 bases align to TRBD2. J lost 0 bases, V lost 3 bases, and 8 bases had no gene match. CDR3 length: 16 residues. Germline V CDR1 and CDR2: GTSNPN, SVGIG (reference sequence). In DNA form, the CDR3 reads TGTGCCTGGAGGCCCTGGGGGGGGAGCTCCTACAATGAGCAGTTCTTC. Its protein is CAWRPWGGSSYNEQFF.

This sequence joins TRBV5-1 and TRBJ1-2; D not certain. V was cut by 0 bases and J by 6 bases, with 9 bases left in between. The CDR3 is 13 amino acids. Per germline, CDR1 SGHRS and CDR2 YFSETQ. The CDR3 reads CASSLEQINGYTF. The CDR3 DNA sequence: TGCGCCAGCAGCTTGGAGCAGATCAATGGCTACACCTTC.

V and J are TRBV6-1 and TRBJ1-1; 7 nucleotides line up with TRBD1. From germline, CDR1 is MNHNS and CDR2 SASEGT. The ends lost 5 bases at V and 4 bases at J; junction bases unmatched: 7. The CDR3 spans 14 residues. CDR3 amino acids: CASSNRGPGTEAFF. Written as DNA, the CDR3 is TGTGCCAGCAGTAACAGGGGCCCTGGCACTGAAGCTTTCTTT.

The V and J genes are TRBV5-4 and TRBJ2-3; 8 positions agree with TRBD2. V trimming: 2 bases; J trimming: 2 bases; junction bases outside the gene matches: 7. The CDR3 is 16 amino acids. Germline lookup yields CDR1 SGHNT and CDR2 YYREEE (reference sequence). For the CDR3, the DNA is TGTGCCAGCAGCTTACCCAGCGGGGGAGACACAGATACGCAGTATTTT. Amino acids: CASSLPSGGDTDTQYF.

The chain combines TRBV7-9 with TRBJ1-5, with D hard to call. The CDR3 loop spans 14 amino acids. Germline assignment: CDR1 SEHNR and CDR2 FQNEAQ (reference sequence). V was shortened by 5 bases and J by 7 bases, with 15 bases between the two germline ends. CDR3 DNA: TGTGCCAGCAGCGAAGGTCCTGGCGGGCAGCCCCAGCATTTT. It translates to CASSEGPGGQPQHF. The whole variable domain, filled in from reference TRBV7-9 and TRBJ1-5, reads DTGVSQNPRHKITKRGQNVTFRCDPISEHNRLYWYRQTLGQGPEFLTYFQNEAQLEKSRLLSDRFSAERPKGSFSTLEIQRTEQGDSAMYLCASSEGPGGQPQHFGDGTRLSIL.

This clone appeared once. The V gene is TRBV19, the J gene TRBJ2-5; D gene unclear. The germline CDR1 and CDR2 sequences are LNHDA and SQIVND (reference sequence). With 6 bases removed from V and 5 bases from J, the gap between germline ends came to 13 bases. The CDR3 covers 13 residues. The CDR3 loop is CASSSGQVETQYF. As DNA, the CDR3 is TGTGCCAGTAGCTCTGGGCAGGTTGAGACCCAGTACTTC.

Only a few counts were recorded for this clone. J is TRBJ1-3 and V is TRBV29-1; the D is unclear. Germline CDR1 SQVTM, CDR2 ANQGSEA. Trimming shortened V by 4 bases and J by 2 bases, and 6 bases separated the two germline ends. This CDR3 spans 12 amino acids. The CDR3 spells CSVAPAGNTIYF. The CDR3 DNA reads as TGCAGCGTTGCTCCAGCTGGAAACACCATATATTTT.

This clone was recorded a few times. CDR3 DNA: TGTGCCAGCAGGGAGGGACCGGCCACCGGGGAGCTGTTTTTT. As protein: CASREGPATGELFF. J is TRBJ2-2 and V is TRBV6-1; D is possibly TRBD2 (6 bases). Trimming pared 6 bases from V and 4 bases from J, leaving 12 bases between. The germline gives CDR1 MNHNS, CDR2 SASEGT. This CDR3 region has 14 residues.

With respect to this clone: At one end, the junction sequence differs from germline, possibly due to a read error. The V and J genes are TRBV7-2 and TRBJ2-6; D uncertain. CDR1 is SGHTA, CDR2 FQGNSA, per germline. There are 15 residues in the CDR3. CDR3: CASTLKQAGANVLTF. The CDR3 region has the DNA TGTGCCAGCACCTTAAAGCAGGCTGGGGCCAACGTCCTGACTTTC.

The chain is built from TRBV5-5 and TRBJ2-5; no clear D. Per germline, CDR1 SGHKS and CDR2 YYEKEE (reference sequence). The V end was cut by 4 bases, the J end by 1 base, with 14 bases between. The CDR3 is 15 amino acids. The CDR3 DNA follows: TGTGCCAGCAGCACGAACGGACCGATCCAAGAGACCCAGTACTTC. Its protein is CASSTNGPIQETQYF.

J is TRBJ1-3 and V is TRBV6-5; D is perhaps TRBD1 (5 bases). This CDR3 spans 15 amino acids. Between the trimmed V and J ends, which lost 6 bases and 0 bases, there was a span of 12 bases. Per germline, CDR1 MNHEY and CDR2 SVGAGI. CDR3 amino acids: CASRPTGLSGNTIYF. CDR3 sequence (DNA): TGTGCCAGCAGGCCCACGGGGCTCTCTGGAAACACCATATATTTT.

The genes are TRBV7-8 and TRBJ2-7; D is ambiguous. Trimming removed 0 bases at V and 7 bases at J, with 16 bases between. Germline assignment: CDR1 SGHVS and CDR2 FQNEAQ. This CDR3 has 15 amino acids. The chain's CDR3 is CASSLAPRSPREQYF. The CDR3 DNA is TGTGCCAGCAGCTTAGCCCCCCGATCTCCGAGGGAGCAGTACTTC.

The CDR3 is CASSRQVNQPQHF. CDR3 sequence (DNA): TGTGCCAGCAGTAGACAGGTCAATCAGCCCCAGCATTTT. This chain links TRBV2 with TRBJ1-5, with D possibly TRBD1 on 6 matching bases. The CDR3 consists of 13 residues. Germline values: CDR1 SNHLY, CDR2 FYNNEI. V was shortened by 5 bases and J by 3 bases, with 8 bases between the two germline ends.

The chain is built from TRBV2 and TRBJ2-2; the D gene is possibly TRBD2 (6 bases). CDR3 length: 14 residues. CDR1 and CDR2 from the germline V gene are SNHLY and FYNNEI. V was clipped by 6 bases and J by 3 bases, with 11 bases between them. The CDR3 spells CASRGDSDTGELFF. The CDR3 DNA follows: TGTGCCAGCAGAGGGGACTCCGACACCGGGGAGCTGTTTTTT.

The V and J genes are TRBV7-9 and TRBJ1-2; 7 nucleotides match TRBD1. This CDR3 region has 16 residues. With 5 bases clipped from V and 6 bases from J, the junction kept 15 bases outside the gene matches. Germline-derived CDR1 and CDR2 are SEHNR and FQNEAQ (reference sequence). The CDR3 coding sequence is TGTGCCAGCAGCACACTTTACCGGGACAGCGCCCATGGCTACACCTTC. Amino acid sequence: CASSTLYRDSAHGYTF.

The sample holds a few counts of this clone. This chain uses TRBV6-5 with TRBJ1-1; TRBD1 agrees at 7 bases. Germline V gene data show CDR1 as MNHEY and CDR2 as SVGAGI. V dropped 8 bases and J dropped 4; count of bases not matched to a gene: 7. The CDR3 contains 13 residues. DNA of the CDR3: TGTGCCAGCGGAAGACAGGGTAGCACTGAAGCTTTCTTT. Residues: CASGRQGSTEAFF.

This sequence joins TRBV9 and TRBJ1-1, with TRBD1 identical over 7 bases. This CDR3 has 15 residues. The junction had 6 bases not matched to a gene; V was cut back by 4 bases and J by 0 bases. Germline assignment: CDR1 SGDLS and CDR2 YYNGEE. Here the CDR3 DNA reads TGTGCCAGCAGCCCTCGGACAGGAATGAACACTGAAGCTTTCTTT. The encoded protein is CASSPRTGMNTEAFF.

The chain carries TRBV18 and TRBJ1-5, with D hard to call. Germline assignment: CDR1 KGHSH and CDR2 LQKENI. This CDR3 contains 14 residues. The V end was cut by 2 bases, the J end by 3 bases, with 8 bases between. The CDR3 DNA is TGTGCCAGCTCACCAGGGTCAGACAATCAGCCCCAGCATTTT. Protein product: CASSPGSDNQPQHF. Full variable domain (missing parts from reference TRBV18 and TRBJ1-5): NAGVMQNPRHLVRRRGQEARLRCSPMKGHSHVYWYRQLPEEGLKFMVYLQKENIIDESGMPKERFSAEFPKEGPSILRIQQVVRGDSAAYFCASSPGSDNQPQHFGDGTRLSIL.

This rearrangement joins TRBV19 to TRBJ2-6; no clear D. Germline lookup yields CDR1 LNHDA and CDR2 SQIVND (reference sequence). The CDR3 is 14 amino acids. The V and J ends lost 10 bases and 0 bases respectively, with 10 bases between them. This chain's CDR3 is CATRHRSGANVLTF. Written as DNA, the CDR3 is TGTGCCACCCGACATCGCTCTGGGGCCAACGTCCTGACTTTC.

The chain recombines TRBV30 with TRBJ1-1; D might be TRBD1 (5 bases). This CDR3 comprises 12 residues. Trimming removed 6 bases from V and 8 bases from J, with 16 bases in between. Germline V lookup: CDR1 GTSNPN, CDR2 SVGIG (reference sequence). The CDR3 protein is CACSPGGTEAFF. The CDR3 bases are TGTGCCTGTTCTCCCGGGGGTACGGAAGCTTTCTTT.

The rearrangement uses TRBV6-5 and TRBJ2-1; 7 nucleotides align to TRBD1. In germline, CDR1 is MNHEY, CDR2 SVGAGI. The length of the CDR3 is 13 residues. With V trimmed by 6 bases and J by 4 bases, 3 bases remained unmatched. The CDR3 here is CASRLDRYNEQFF. In nucleotides, the CDR3 is TGTGCCAGCAGGTTGGACAGGTACAATGAGCAGTTCTTC.